These 11 T cell receptor beta chains were sequenced from one sample in a study of blood T cell repertoires in COVID-19. Only in-frame clones appear in the TCRdb table, and some are missing; sequencing was by immunoSEQ multiplex PCR. The sample lists about 190,000 clones, roughly four fifths occurring once. Sequenced material: peripheral blood. The receptors here all came from a woman aged 40 to 55 with acute or convalescent COVID-19.

The CDR3 DNA reads as TGCGCCAGCAGCTTAGAGCCCCACTCTGGAAACACCATATATTTT. Amino acids: CASSLEPHSGNTIYF. This chain joins TRBV5-1 and TRBJ1-3; D is unclear. Germline CDR1 is SGHRS and CDR2 is YFSETQ. The germline V and J ends were trimmed by 2 bases and 0 bases, with 9 bases remaining between them. The CDR3 sequence is 15 residues long. The variable domain in full, with the rest retrieved from reference TRBV5-1 and TRBJ1-3, is KAGVTQTPRYLIKTRGQQVTLSCSPISGHRSVSWYQQTPGQGLQFLFEYFSETQRNKGNFPGRFSGRQFSNSRSEMNVSTLELGDSALYLCASSLEPHSGNTIYFGEGSWLTVV.

This chain joins TRBV5-4 and TRBJ1-2, with 9 bases lining up with TRBD1. V was clipped by 1 base and J by 2 bases; unmatched bases: 3. The CDR3 sequence is 15 residues long. Looked up from germline, CDR1 is SGHNT and CDR2 is YYREEE (reference sequence). The DNA for the CDR3 is TGTGCCAGCAGCTTGACCACAGGGGGCAACTATGGCTACACCTTC. Encoded protein: CASSLTTGGNYGYTF. The variable domain in full, with the rest retrieved from reference TRBV5-4 and TRBJ1-2, is ETGVTQSPTHLIKTRGQQVTLRCSSQSGHNTVSWYQQALGQGPQFIFQYYREEENGRGNFPPRFSGLQFPNYSSELNVNALELDDSALYLCASSLTTGGNYGYTFGSGTRLTVV.

The V and J genes are TRBV28 and TRBJ2-7; D call uncertain. CDR3 length: 12 amino acids. The germline gives CDR1 MDHEN, CDR2 SYDVKM. Deletions cut 8 bases from V and 0 bases from J, with 8 bases between. The CDR3: CASRRSSYEQYF. CDR3 nucleotide sequence: TGTGCCAGCCGACGGAGCTCCTACGAGCAGTACTTC.

The V and J genes are TRBV4-2 and TRBJ1-2; TRBD1 might be the D (5 bases). This CDR3 comprises 16 residues. Germline V CDR1 and CDR2: LGHNA, YNFKEQ. V lost 4 bases to trimming and J lost 1 base, with 16 bases between them. This chain's CDR3 is CASSLDLTGLNYGYTF. CDR3 DNA: TGTGCCAGCAGCCTAGACCTGACGGGACTTAACTATGGCTACACCTTC.

V and J are TRBV27 and TRBJ1-2; TRBD1 agrees at 7 bases. With 4 bases clipped from V and 1 base from J, the junction kept 6 bases outside the gene matches. CDR3 length: 15 residues. From germline, CDR1 is MNHEY and CDR2 SMNVEV (reference sequence). CDR3 nucleotide sequence: TGTGCCAGCAGTTCAGCCGGGACAGATAACTATGGCTACACCTTC. This encodes CASSSAGTDNYGYTF.

This clone was picked up one time. This chain uses TRBV6-5 with TRBJ1-1; possibly TRBD1 for D (6 bases). Trimming cost V 6 bases and J 0 bases, with 11 bases left between them. The CDR3 sequence is 14 residues long. Per germline, CDR1 MNHEY and CDR2 SVGAGI. The CDR3 DNA sequence: TGTGCCAGCAGAAAGACAGGTATGAACACTGAAGCTTTCTTT. This gives the protein CASRKTGMNTEAFF.

This sequence joins TRBV3-1 (or the pseudogene TRBV3-2) and TRBJ1-4; D not certain. Germline lookup yields CDR1 LGHDT and CDR2 YNNKEL (reference sequence). The CDR3 has 14 residues. Trimming shortened V by 4 bases and J by 4 bases, and 10 bases separated the two germline ends. DNA of the CDR3: TGTGCCAGCAGCCTGGCGGGCAATAATGAAAAACTGTTTTTT. Translating gives CASSLAGNNEKLFF.

The gene calls are TRBV27 and TRBJ1-4, with TRBD1 matching 11 bases. CDR3 length: 14 residues. J gave up 5 bases and V 4 bases, and 0 bases lay outside the gene matches. In germline, CDR1 is MNHEY, CDR2 SMNVEV (reference sequence). CDR3 residues: CASSWDRGNEKLFF. CDR3 bases: TGTGCCAGCAGTTGGGACAGGGGGAATGAAAAACTGTTTTTT.

The count of this clone is one. This chain joins TRBV5-1 and TRBJ2-5, with TRBD2 as a possible D gene (5 bases). The V end was cut by 0 bases, the J end by 2 bases, with 14 bases between. The CDR3 has 16 amino acids. Germline-derived CDR1 and CDR2 are SGHRS and YFSETQ. The CDR3 sequence: CASSLGVGSTQETQYF. Here the CDR3 DNA reads TGCGCCAGCAGCTTGGGGGTAGGGAGCACACAAGAGACCCAGTACTTC.

The V gene is TRBV3-1 (or the pseudogene TRBV3-2), the J gene TRBJ2-5, with 10 nucleotides matching TRBD2. CDR3 length: 15 residues. Germline assignment: CDR1 LGHDT and CDR2 YNNKEL (reference sequence). V shed 2 bases, J shed 2 bases, and the junction held 2 bases outside the gene matches. In DNA, the CDR3 is TGTGCCAGCAGCCAACTAGCGGGAGAACAAGAGACCCAGTACTTC. This translates into CASSQLAGEQETQYF.

The V and J genes are TRBV4-2 and TRBJ1-1; possibly TRBD1 for D (6 bases). The V end lost 1 base, the J end lost 0 bases, and 18 bases lay between the germline ends. The CDR3 has 18 amino acids. The V gene's germline CDR1 is LGHNA and CDR2 YNFKEQ. CDR3 loop: CASSQVQQGVLLNTEAFF. The CDR3, as DNA: TGTGCCAGCAGCCAAGTTCAACAGGGAGTCTTACTGAACACTGAAGCTTTCTTT.